A selection of T cell receptor beta chains follows, all from one sample in a study of Ad26.COV2.S vaccination and SARS-CoV-2 variants. Using immunoSEQ multiplex PCR, the repertoire was profiled, and TCRdb retains in-frame clones only, with some absent. The repertoire has roughly 320,000 clones, approximately 80% of them found once; the top ten carry 2% to 2.5%. The sequencing here drew on peripheral blood, taken in a trial of Ad26.COV2.S vaccine versus placebo. The receptors stem from a person aged 18-60 years who received the Ad26.COV2.S COVID-19 vaccine or a placebo. CDR3s include the opening cysteine and the closing phenylalanine or tryptophan. A D gene is named only where the DNA matches it firmly. Only part of the rows carry a size: once, few, many, or a class if the clone is expanded.

j_gene,d_gene,abundance,v_gene,CDR3aa,CDR3nt
TRBJ1-4,.,once,TRBV19,CASTTRVGEKLFF,TGTGCCAGTACCACCAGGGTGGGGGAAAAACTGTTTTTT
TRBJ2-3,.,once,TRBV5-1,CASSLSGSWGDTQYF,TGCGCCAGCAGCTTGTCTGGGAGTTGGGGAGATACGCAGTATTTT
TRBJ2-7,.,.,TRBV18,CASSPGGYEQYF,TGTGCCAGCTCACCAGGGGGGTACGAGCAGTACTTC
TRBJ1-6,TRBD1,.,TRBV5-4,CASSLSGGTYNSPLHF,TGTGCCAGCAGCTTGTCAGGGGGGACCTATAATTCACCCCTCCACTTT
TRBJ2-7,.,.,TRBV18,CASRRSGDEQYF,TGTGCCAGCCGAAGATCAGGGGACGAGCAGTACTTC
TRBJ2-1,.,.,TRBV20-1,CSVGSHEQFF,TGCAGTGTTGGTAGTCATGAGCAGTTCTTC
TRBJ1-2,.,.,TRBV5-1,CASGPQNYGYTF,TGCGCCAGCGGGCCACAAAACTATGGCTACACCTTC
TRBJ1-2,TRBD1,few,TRBV7-2,CASSREGAHGNYGYTF,TGTGCCAGCAGCCGCGAGGGGGCCCATGGGAACTATGGCTACACCTTC
TRBJ1-4,TRBD1,.,TRBV27,CASSKFGTGGEKLFF,TGTGCCAGCAGCAAGTTTGGGACAGGGGGTGAAAAACTGTTTTTT
TRBJ1-6,.,.,TRBV5-1,CASSFGQGNSPLHF,TGCGCCAGCAGCTTTGGGCAGGGTAATTCACCCCTCCACTTT
TRBJ2-7,.,few,TRBV11-3,CASSLISEPGLPEQYF,TGTGCCAGCAGCTTAATTTCTGAACCAGGCCTCCCCGAGCAGTACTTC
TRBJ2-1,.,.,TRBV7-9,CASSPPPPRSYNEQFF,TGTGCCAGCAGCCCCCCCCCACCGCGCTCCTACAATGAGCAGTTCTTC
TRBJ1-2,.,.,TRBV18,CASSPGGDGYTF,TGTGCCAGCTCACCAGGCGGGGATGGCTACACCTTC
TRBJ1-5,.,.,TRBV19,CASSIDRTQPQHF,TGTGCCAGTAGTATAGACAGGACTCAGCCCCAGCATTTT